The 29 T cell receptor beta chains below come from one sample, sequenced in a study of blood T cell repertoires in COVID-19 (dated by TCRdb to the early 2020s). Library prep was done by the immunoSEQ multiplex PCR assay. The table was pulled from immuneACCESS by TCRdb, which kept in-frame rearrangements only. Such tables lose some clones; where checked, under half of the loss comes from unresolved V genes, and the rest has no known cause. This sample holds 150,000 to 200,000 clones; roughly 90% were observed only once. The ten largest clones capture 4.8% of the sample. Material for sequencing was peripheral blood. These receptor sequences come from a man younger than 40 with COVID-19, enrolled during active disease.

This chain links TRBV30 with TRBJ1-1; D is unresolved. The V gene's germline CDR1 is GTSNPN and CDR2 SVGIG (reference sequence). Trimming removed 0 bases at V and 4 bases at J, with 9 bases between. The length of the CDR3 is 13 residues. The CDR3 loop reads CAWSVQYGTEAFF. CDR3 bases: TGTGCCTGGAGTGTACAATATGGCACTGAAGCTTTCTTT.

The J gene is TRBJ2-3, the V gene TRBV11-2; maybe TRBD1 (5 bases). Trimming stripped 5 bases from V and 6 bases from J, with 9 bases between. This CDR3 contains 12 residues. The germline V gene encodes CDR1 SGHAT and CDR2 FQNNGV. CDR3 sequence reads: CASSPGRDTQYF. The CDR3 nucleotides are TGTGCCAGCAGCCCAGGGCGTGATACGCAGTATTTT.

The rearrangement links TRBV3-1 (or the pseudogene TRBV3-2) to TRBJ2-2; TRBD1 aligns across 8 bases. Germline CDR1 is LGHDT and CDR2 is YNNKEL (reference sequence). CDR3 size: 16 residues. The junction had 11 bases not matched to a gene; V was cut back by 4 bases and J by 7 bases. The CDR3 DNA sequence: TGTGCCAGCAGCCGGGAAGGGCAGGGGGCTCTCGGGGAGCTGTTTTTT. It yields the protein CASSREGQGALGELFF.

In its sample, this clone was seen once. The chain carries TRBV30 and TRBJ2-5; D is possibly TRBD1 (6 bases). CDR1 GTSNPN and CDR2 SVGIG come from the germline V gene (reference sequence). Trimming removed 5 bases from V and 1 base from J, with 11 bases in between. The CDR3 contains 13 residues. CDR3 sequence (DNA): TGTGCCTGGGGGGGACAACCCCAAGAGACCCAGTACTTC. It encodes CAWGGQPQETQYF. Looking up the rest from reference TRBV30 and TRBJ2-5 gives the full variable domain: SQTIHQWPATLVQPVGSPLSLECTVEGTSNPNLYWYRQAAGRGLQLLFYSVGIGQISSEVPQNLSASRPQDRQFILSSKKLLLSDSGFYLCAWGGQPQETQYFGPGTRLLVL.

V gene TRBV7-2 combines with J gene TRBJ2-3; 7 nucleotides line up with TRBD2. CDR3 length equals 15 residues. The germline gives CDR1 SGHTA, CDR2 FQGNSA. With 5 bases clipped from V and 4 bases from J, the junction kept 9 bases outside the gene matches. The CDR3 here is CASSPSGAGADTQYF. The CDR3 region has the DNA TGTGCCAGCAGCCCGAGCGGGGCGGGCGCAGATACGCAGTATTTT.

J is TRBJ2-1 and V is TRBV5-1, with 10 bases lining up with TRBD1. V shed 4 bases and J 4 bases; nucleotides not matched to a gene: 5. The CDR3 runs to 15 residues. CDR1 is SGHRS and CDR2 is YFSETQ in the germline V gene. The CDR3 nucleotides are TGCGCCAGCAGCCCGGGACAGGGGTATTACAATGAGCAGTTCTTC. As protein: CASSPGQGYYNEQFF.

V is TRBV15 and J is TRBJ2-7, with a weak D call TRBD2 (5 bases). The CDR3 contains 14 residues. V shed 4 bases and J shed 0 bases, with 10 bases lying between them. Germline V CDR1 and CDR2: LNHNV, YYDKDF (reference sequence). CDR3 DNA: TGTGCCACCAGCACCACTAGGCCCTCCTACGAGCAGTACTTC. Residues: CATSTTRPSYEQYF. Looking up the rest from reference TRBV15 and TRBJ2-7 gives the full variable domain: DAMVIQNPRYQVTQFGKPVTLSCSQTLNHNVMYWYQQKSSQAPKLLFHYYDKDFNNEADTPDNFQSRRPNTSFCFLDIRSPGLGDTAMYLCATSTTRPSYEQYFGPGTRLTVT.

V usage is TRBV2 and J usage is TRBJ1-2; D remains ambiguous. The V end lost 1 base, the J end lost 10 bases, and 10 bases lay between the germline ends. Germline CDR1 is SNHLY and CDR2 is FYNNEI. The CDR3 covers 12 residues. The CDR3 region has the DNA TGTGCCAGCAGTGAAGAGTTGGTAGACTACACCTTC. It codes for CASSEELVDYTF.

This clone has a single count. This chain joins TRBV10-3 and TRBJ1-2, with 8 nucleotides matching TRBD1. CDR3 length: 15 residues. In germline, CDR1 is ENHRY, CDR2 SYGVKD. V shed 6 bases and J 5 bases; nucleotides not matched to a gene: 11. CDR3 DNA sequence: TGTGCCATCAGACCCTCAACAGGGGGTCCTTATGGCTACACCTTC. This translates into CAIRPSTGGPYGYTF.

The genes are TRBV7-9 and TRBJ2-2, with a possible D match to TRBD2 (6 bases). Trimming took off 6 bases at V and 2 bases at J, with 13 bases between the two ends. The CDR3 covers 15 residues. The germline gives CDR1 SEHNR, CDR2 FQNEAQ (reference sequence). The CDR3 nucleotides read TGTGCCAGCAGTTCTACGGGAGAAAACACCGGGGAGCTGTTTTTT. It yields the protein CASSSTGENTGELFF.

Written as DNA, the CDR3 is TGCGCCAGCAGCCAAGAATGGCCGGGAAATTCACCCCTCCACTTT. Translation: CASSQEWPGNSPLHF. V gene TRBV4-1 combines with J gene TRBJ1-6; D is unclear. This CDR3 has 15 residues. V gave up 0 bases and J gave up 7 bases, with 10 bases separating them. Germline V gives CDR1 MGHRA, CDR2 YSYEKL.

The V and J genes are TRBV7-3 and TRBJ2-1; D is uncertain. This CDR3 has 14 amino acids. Trimming stripped 0 bases from V and 4 bases from J, with 7 bases between. Per germline, CDR1 SGHTA and CDR2 FQGTGA. Here the CDR3 DNA reads TGTGCCAGCAGCTTAACTAGCCGTTACAATGAGCAGTTCTTC. Amino acids: CASSLTSRYNEQFF. The full variable domain, in which reference TRBV7-3 and TRBJ2-1 provide the parts outside the CDR3, is GAGVSQTPSNKVTEKGKYVELRCDPISGHTALYWYRQSLGQGPEFLIYFQGTGAADDSGLPNDRFFAVRPEGSVSTLKIQRTERGDSAVYLCASSLTSRYNEQFFGPGTRLTVL.

This chain uses TRBV27 with TRBJ2-7, with 9 bases lining up with TRBD1. This CDR3 is built from 13 residues. V shed 5 bases and J 5 bases; nucleotides not matched to a gene: 4. Germline V gene data show CDR1 as MNHEY and CDR2 as SMNVEV (reference sequence). DNA of the CDR3: TGTGCCAGCAGTCCCGGGACAGGGAACGAGCAGTACTTC. This sequence encodes CASSPGTGNEQYF.

This chain uses TRBV27 with TRBJ2-1; 14 bases align to TRBD2. CDR3 size: 15 residues. V was clipped by 5 bases and J by 9 bases; unmatched bases: 6. The germline V gene encodes CDR1 MNHEY and CDR2 SMNVEV (reference sequence). This CDR3 is CASSQGTSGRLEQFF. The DNA of the CDR3 is TGTGCCAGCAGTCAAGGGACTAGCGGGAGACTTGAGCAGTTCTTC.

This clone was picked up one time. This chain uses TRBV3-1 (or the pseudogene TRBV3-2) with TRBJ2-1; possibly TRBD2 for D (6 bases). The V and J ends lost 4 bases and 4 bases respectively, with 17 bases between them. The CDR3 loop spans 16 amino acids. In germline, CDR1 is LGHDT, CDR2 YNNKEL (reference sequence). The CDR3 nucleotides read TGTGCCAGCAGCCCCCCTGGGGGGAGAAATTACAATGAGCAGTTCTTC. As protein: CASSPPGGRNYNEQFF.

This clone showed up just a few times. The chain links TRBV19 to TRBJ1-1; 7 bases are shared with TRBD1. CDR1 and CDR2 from the germline V gene are LNHDA and SQIVND (reference sequence). V lost 6 bases, J lost 1 base, and 5 bases stayed unmatched. The CDR3 has 14 amino acids. The CDR3 sequence is CASRVTGANTEAFF. DNA of the CDR3: TGTGCCAGTAGGGTCACAGGGGCGAACACTGAAGCTTTCTTT.

This clone was detected once. Here the CDR3 DNA reads TGTGCCACCAGCAGAGAGGACACCTCCTACGAGCAGTACTTC. Encoded protein: CATSREDTSYEQYF. The chain employs TRBV15 and TRBJ2-7, with a possible D match to TRBD1 (5 bases). The CDR3 loop spans 14 amino acids. V lost 0 bases, J lost 0 bases, and 6 bases lay in between. Germline CDR1 and CDR2: LNHNV and YYDKDF (reference sequence).

V gene TRBV2 combines with J gene TRBJ1-5; no clear D gene. V was clipped by 7 bases and J by 2 bases, with 15 bases between them. The CDR3 is 15 amino acids. CDR1 is SNHLY and CDR2 is FYNNEI in the germline V gene. CDR3 amino acids: CASTTRSYGNQPQHF. The CDR3 region has the DNA TGTGCCAGCACTACCAGGTCATATGGCAATCAGCCCCAGCATTTT.

J is TRBJ1-2 and V is TRBV15; 8 bases align to TRBD1. The CDR3 loop spans 15 amino acids. The germline V gene has CDR1 LNHNV and CDR2 YYDKDF (reference sequence). With V trimmed by 1 base and J by 8 bases, 9 bases remained unmatched. CDR3 sequence (DNA): TGTGCCACCAGCAGAGGGGGGTCCGACAGGGGCGGCTACACCTTC. Protein product: CATSRGGSDRGGYTF.

The rearrangement uses TRBV4-3 and TRBJ2-1; D is undetermined. The V and J ends lost 4 bases and 0 bases respectively, with 10 bases between them. The CDR3 sequence is 15 residues long. The germline CDR1 and CDR2 sequences are LGHNA and YSLEER. This CDR3 is CASSRGASSYNEQFF. DNA for the CDR3: TGCGCCAGCAGCCGAGGAGCGAGCTCCTACAATGAGCAGTTCTTC.

This chain uses TRBV7-3 with TRBJ2-3; D is perhaps TRBD2 (6 bases). Trimming stripped 1 base from V and 2 bases from J, with 13 bases between. This CDR3 is 16 amino acids long. Germline V lookup: CDR1 SGHTA, CDR2 FQGTGA. CDR3 in DNA: TGTGCCAGCAGCTTAATCGGGACTGTGAACACAGATACGCAGTATTTT. Translation gives CASSLIGTVNTDTQYF.

The chain is built from TRBV9 and TRBJ1-6; maybe TRBD1 (6 bases). V lost 4 bases and J 2 bases, leaving 10 bases between the germline ends. CDR3 length: 15 residues. CDR1 and CDR2 (germline): SGDLS, YYNGEE. The CDR3 DNA follows: TGTGCCAGCAGCTCGACAGGAACCTATAATTCACCCCTCCACTTT. Its protein is CASSSTGTYNSPLHF.

V and J are TRBV2 and TRBJ1-1; D call uncertain. V lost 2 bases and J lost 10, with 11 bases in between. The CDR3 consists of 12 residues. The germline V gene encodes CDR1 SNHLY and CDR2 FYNNEI. CDR3 coding DNA: TGTGCCAGCAGTGAAATACCCTCCGGAGCTTTCTTT. Residues: CASSEIPSGAFF.

V usage is TRBV6-5 and J usage is TRBJ1-5, with 8 bases lining up with TRBD1. The trim removed 5 bases at V and 3 bases at J, leaving 6 bases unmatched. CDR1 MNHEY and CDR2 SVGAGI come from the germline V gene. The CDR3 is 15 residues long. For the CDR3, the DNA is TGTGCCAGCAGTAGCAGGGGGCTAGTCAATCAGCCCCAGCATTTT. Amino acids: CASSSRGLVNQPQHF.

This rearrangement joins TRBV6-5 to TRBJ1-2, with 9 bases lining up with TRBD1. V gave up 4 bases and J gave up 12 bases; unmatched junction bases: 9. The germline V gene has CDR1 MNHEY and CDR2 SVGAGI. The CDR3 contains 13 residues. The chain's CDR3 is CASSSGTGSRNTF. The CDR3 bases are TGTGCCAGCAGTTCCGGGACAGGGAGTAGAAACACCTTC.

The table lists this clone with a count of one. This sequence joins TRBV2 and TRBJ2-2, with TRBD2 matching 14 bases. After removal of 7 bases from V and 0 bases from J, the junction contained 19 bases not matched to a gene. The CDR3 loop spans 22 amino acids. Germline V CDR1 and CDR2: SNHLY, FYNNEI. This chain's CDR3 is CASNKDSTGLAGVLTNTGELFF. The CDR3 nucleotides read TGTGCCAGCAATAAGGATTCCACGGGACTAGCGGGAGTCTTAACGAACACCGGGGAGCTGTTTTTT.

This chain uses TRBV5-4 with TRBJ1-4, with 10 nucleotides matching TRBD1. CDR1 and CDR2 from the germline V gene are SGHNT and YYREEE (reference sequence). The CDR3 is 14 residues long. The V segment lost 3 bases and the J segment 8 bases; nucleotides outside the gene matches: 4. The CDR3 DNA is TGTGCCAGCAGCTCCGGGACAGGGGACGAAAAACTGTTTTTT. The encoded protein is CASSSGTGDEKLFF. The full variable domain, with the rest looked up from reference TRBV5-4 and TRBJ1-4, is ETGVTQSPTHLIKTRGQQVTLRCSSQSGHNTVSWYQQALGQGPQFIFQYYREEENGRGNFPPRFSGLQFPNYSSELNVNALELDDSALYLCASSSGTGDEKLFFGSGTQLSVL.

This CDR3 is CASSYPPEFF. CDR3 DNA sequence: TGTGCCAGCAGTTACCCCCCGGAGTTCTTC. V gene TRBV6-5 combines with J gene TRBJ2-1, with D uncertain. In germline, CDR1 is MNHEY, CDR2 SVGAGI. V was cut by 2 bases and J by 14 bases, with 7 bases left in between. This CDR3 contains 10 residues.

The J gene is TRBJ2-1, the V gene TRBV2; 11 nucleotides align to TRBD2. Germline-derived CDR1 and CDR2 are SNHLY and FYNNEI. This CDR3 is built from 17 residues. V lost 1 base, J lost 10 bases, and 12 bases stayed unmatched. CDR3 protein: CASSEDRLAGGPREQFF. The CDR3, as DNA: TGTGCCAGCAGTGAAGACCGTTTAGCGGGAGGGCCTAGGGAGCAGTTCTTC.